The clone carrying this T cell receptor beta chain occurred once. This specimen belongs to a study of blood T cell repertoires in COVID-19. Overall study: Whether acute or convalescent, the COVID-19 samples came from the United States, Italy and Spain. Sample material is recorded as cDNA or gDNA derived from T cells, B-cell-depleted T cells, or PBMCs.

Authors' processing steps: Reference gene primer amplification yielded estimated nucleated cell counts. Here immunoSEQ multiplex PCR was the method, and the copy in TCRdb shows in-frame clones only, minus some. For V, J and clone size, that table is used; D and trimming come from the DNA. The data hold roughly 64,000 clones, with 75% to 95% observed a single time. CDR1 and CDR2 (germline): MNHNS, SASEGT. The V gene end was trimmed by 4 bases and the J gene end by 4 bases; junction bases not matched to a gene: 14. This CDR3 has 18 amino acids. Sequencing used peripheral blood. The V and J genes are TRBV6-1 and TRBJ2-3, with TRBD1 identical over 10 bases. The receptor's source is a woman of 80 years or more with active COVID-19. Here the CDR3 DNA reads TGTGCCAGCAGTGCCGGGACAGGGGCCCTATGGGGCCCAGATACGCAGTATTTT. This encodes CASSAGTGALWGPDTQYF.